This TCR beta chain came from a study of T-cell reconstitution after alpha-beta-depleted transplantation in children. Study-wide results and limits: Recipient T cells and thymic progenitors that survived gave rise to the high TCRbeta diversity observed at day 60 in some patients.

V lost 5 bases and J lost 6; bases outside the gene matches: 14. The length of the CDR3 is 17 residues. This clonotype was observed at least ten times. Its antigen is currently unknown. For TCRbeta, the library was prepared with unique molecular identifiers. TCRdb re-called the PCR reads through MiXCR, storing one row per CDR3 protein. This sample has 700,000 or so distinct CDR3 sequences, with around 13% found just once. The genes are TRBV12-3 or TRBV12-4 and TRBJ2-1, with 9 bases lining up with TRBD2. The sample here was PBMCs, taken before TCRalphabeta/CD19-depleted stem cell transplant. The TCR originated in a girl aged 2 to 10 with congenital amegakaryocytic thrombocytopenia, due to receive a stem cell transplant. The CDR3 DNA follows: TGTGCCAGCAGTCCAGGGGGGCTAGCGGGAATTTTCAATGAGCAGTTCTTC. It yields the protein CASSPGGLAGIFNEQFF.